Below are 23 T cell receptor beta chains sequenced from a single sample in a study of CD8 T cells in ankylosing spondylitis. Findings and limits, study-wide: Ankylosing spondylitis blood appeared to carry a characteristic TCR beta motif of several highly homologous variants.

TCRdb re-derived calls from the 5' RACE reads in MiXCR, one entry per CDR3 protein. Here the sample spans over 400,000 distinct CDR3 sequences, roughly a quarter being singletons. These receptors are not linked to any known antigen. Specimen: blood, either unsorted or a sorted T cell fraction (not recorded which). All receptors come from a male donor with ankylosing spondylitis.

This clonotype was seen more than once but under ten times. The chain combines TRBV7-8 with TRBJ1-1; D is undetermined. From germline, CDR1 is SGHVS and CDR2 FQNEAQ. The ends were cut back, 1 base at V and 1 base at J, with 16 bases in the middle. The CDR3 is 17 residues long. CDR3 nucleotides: TGTGCCAGCAGCTTAGGACGAGTACGGCAGTCGAACACTGAAGCTTTCTTT. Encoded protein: CASSLGRVRQSNTEAFF.

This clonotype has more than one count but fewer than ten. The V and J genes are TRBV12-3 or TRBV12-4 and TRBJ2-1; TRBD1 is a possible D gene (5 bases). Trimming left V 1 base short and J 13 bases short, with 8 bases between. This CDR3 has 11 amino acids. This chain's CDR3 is CASSLGQGQFF. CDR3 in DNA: TGTGCCAGCAGTTTAGGTCAGGGACAGTTCTTC.

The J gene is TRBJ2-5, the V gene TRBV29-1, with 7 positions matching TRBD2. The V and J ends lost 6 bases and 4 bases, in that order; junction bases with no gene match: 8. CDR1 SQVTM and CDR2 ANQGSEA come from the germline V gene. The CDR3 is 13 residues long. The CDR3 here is CSVRTSIIETQYF. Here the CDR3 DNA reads TGCAGCGTCCGGACTAGTATCATAGAGACCCAGTACTTC.

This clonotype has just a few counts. In nucleotides, the CDR3 is TGCAGTGCTAGAACCGCGACAGGGGGTCGTCAGCCCCAGCATTTT. Translated, it gives CSARTATGGRQPQHF. The gene calls are TRBV20-1 and TRBJ1-5, with 9 bases aligning to TRBD1. CDR1 DFQATT and CDR2 SNEGSKA come from the germline V gene (reference sequence). The CDR3 has 15 amino acids. Trimming removed 2 bases from V and 6 bases from J; junction bases left unmatched: 8.

As DNA, the CDR3 is TGTGCCAGAGGGTTAACCGGGGAGCTGTTTTTT. This codes for CARGLTGELFF. The rearrangement links TRBV2 to TRBJ2-2; D not resolved. Per germline, CDR1 SNHLY and CDR2 FYNNEI. The CDR3 is 11 residues long. The V gene lost 9 bases and the J gene lost 5 bases, with 7 bases spanning the gap.

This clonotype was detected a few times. The CDR3 protein is CASSQDWANVLTF. CDR3 nucleotide sequence: TGTGCCAGCAGCCAGGACTGGGCCAACGTCCTGACTTTC. J is TRBJ2-6 and V is TRBV3-1; a weak D match, TRBD2 (5 bases). The CDR3 runs to 13 residues. V was clipped by 3 bases and J by 5 bases, with 5 bases between them. Per germline, CDR1 LGHDT and CDR2 YNNKEL (reference sequence).

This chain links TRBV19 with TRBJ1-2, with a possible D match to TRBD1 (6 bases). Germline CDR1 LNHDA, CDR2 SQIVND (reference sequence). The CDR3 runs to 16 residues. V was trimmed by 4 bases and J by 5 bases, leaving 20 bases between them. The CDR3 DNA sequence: TGTGCCAGTAGTACCACCTACAGGGATTTGATGTATGGCTACACCTTC. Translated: CASSTTYRDLMYGYTF. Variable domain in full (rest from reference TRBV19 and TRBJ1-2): DGGITQSPKYLFRKEGQNVTLSCEQNLNHDAMYWYRQDPGQGLRLIYYSQIVNDFQKGDIAEGYSVSREKKESFPLTVTSAQKNPTAFYLCASSTTYRDLMYGYTFGSGTRLTVV.

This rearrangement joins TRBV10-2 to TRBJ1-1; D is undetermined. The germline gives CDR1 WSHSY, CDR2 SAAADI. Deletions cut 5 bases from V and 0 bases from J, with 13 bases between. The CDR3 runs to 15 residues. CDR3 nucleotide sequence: TGCGCCAGCAGTTCCGGACGAGGGATGAACACTGAAGCTTTCTTT. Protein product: CASSSGRGMNTEAFF.

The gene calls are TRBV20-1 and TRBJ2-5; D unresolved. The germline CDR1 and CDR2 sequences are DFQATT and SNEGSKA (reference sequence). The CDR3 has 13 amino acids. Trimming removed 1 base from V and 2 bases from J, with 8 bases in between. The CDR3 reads CSARVGAQETQYF. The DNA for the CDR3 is TGCAGTGCTAGAGTGGGCGCACAAGAGACCCAGTACTTC.

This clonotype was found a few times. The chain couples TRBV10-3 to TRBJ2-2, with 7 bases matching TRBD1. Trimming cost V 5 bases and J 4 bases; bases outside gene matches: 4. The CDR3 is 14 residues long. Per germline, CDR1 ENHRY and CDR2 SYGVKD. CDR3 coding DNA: TGTGCCATCAGTACGACAGGGCCCACCGGGGAGCTGTTTTTT. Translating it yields CAISTTGPTGELFF.

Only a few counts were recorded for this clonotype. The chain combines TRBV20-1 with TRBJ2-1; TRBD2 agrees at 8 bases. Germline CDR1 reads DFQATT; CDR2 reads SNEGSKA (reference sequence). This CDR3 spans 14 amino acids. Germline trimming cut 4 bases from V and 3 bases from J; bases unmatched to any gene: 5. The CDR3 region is CSATRAGGYNEQFF. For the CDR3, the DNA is TGCAGTGCTACGAGGGCGGGGGGCTACAATGAGCAGTTCTTC.

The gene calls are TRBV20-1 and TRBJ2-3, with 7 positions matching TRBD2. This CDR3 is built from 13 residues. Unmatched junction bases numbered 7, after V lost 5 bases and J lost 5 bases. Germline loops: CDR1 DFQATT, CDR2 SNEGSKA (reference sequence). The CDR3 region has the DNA TGCAGTGCTTTGGGACGGGGGGTAGATACGCAGTATTTT. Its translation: CSALGRGVDTQYF.

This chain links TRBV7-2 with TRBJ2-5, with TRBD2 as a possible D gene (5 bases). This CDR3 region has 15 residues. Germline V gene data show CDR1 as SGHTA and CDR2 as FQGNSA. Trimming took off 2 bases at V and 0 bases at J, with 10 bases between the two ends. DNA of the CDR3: TGTGCCAGCAGCTTATTGGGTAGCGACCAAGAGACCCAGTACTTC. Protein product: CASSLLGSDQETQYF.

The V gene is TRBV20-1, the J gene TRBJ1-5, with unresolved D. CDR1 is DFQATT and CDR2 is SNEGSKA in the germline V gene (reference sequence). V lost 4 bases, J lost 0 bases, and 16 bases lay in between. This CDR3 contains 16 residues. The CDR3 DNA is TGCAGTGCTACCTCTGGTTTGGGCTATAGCAATCAGCCCCAGCATTTT. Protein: CSATSGLGYSNQPQHF.

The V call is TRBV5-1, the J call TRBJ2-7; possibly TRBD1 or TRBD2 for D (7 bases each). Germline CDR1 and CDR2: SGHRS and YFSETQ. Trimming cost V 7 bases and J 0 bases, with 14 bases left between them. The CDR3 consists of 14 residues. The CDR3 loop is CASSQGGDSYEQYV. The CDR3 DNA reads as TGCGCCAGCTCCCAGGGGGGGGACTCCTACGAGCAGTACGTC.

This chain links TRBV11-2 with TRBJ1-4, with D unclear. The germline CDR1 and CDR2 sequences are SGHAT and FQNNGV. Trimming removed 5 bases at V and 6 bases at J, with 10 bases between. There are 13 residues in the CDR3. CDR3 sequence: CASSLRTDEKLFF. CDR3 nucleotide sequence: TGTGCCAGCAGCCTGAGGACCGATGAAAAACTGTTTTTT.

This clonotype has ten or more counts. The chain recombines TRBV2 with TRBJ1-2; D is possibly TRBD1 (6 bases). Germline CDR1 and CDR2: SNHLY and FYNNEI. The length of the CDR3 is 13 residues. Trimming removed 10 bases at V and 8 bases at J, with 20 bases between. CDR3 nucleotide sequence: TGTGCCACCAAATCAGGGGAAGCCCCGGGCTACACCTTC. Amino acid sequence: CATKSGEAPGYTF.

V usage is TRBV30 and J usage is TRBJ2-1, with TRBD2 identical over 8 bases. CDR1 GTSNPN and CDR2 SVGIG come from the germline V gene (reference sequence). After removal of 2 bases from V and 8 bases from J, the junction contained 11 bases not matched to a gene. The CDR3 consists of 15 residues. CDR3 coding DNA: TGTGCCTGGAGTACGGCTAGCGGGTCCTGGCATGAGCAGTTCTTC. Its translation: CAWSTASGSWHEQFF. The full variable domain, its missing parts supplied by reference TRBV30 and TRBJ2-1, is SQTIHQWPATLVQPVGSPLSLECTVEGTSNPNLYWYRQAAGRGLQLLFYSVGIGQISSEVPQNLSASRPQDRQFILSSKKLLLSDSGFYLCAWSTASGSWHEQFFGPGTRLTVL.

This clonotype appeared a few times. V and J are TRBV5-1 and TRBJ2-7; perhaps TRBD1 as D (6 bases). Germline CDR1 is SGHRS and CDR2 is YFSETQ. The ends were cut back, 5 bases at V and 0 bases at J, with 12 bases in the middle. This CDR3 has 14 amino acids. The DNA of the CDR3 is TGCGCCAGCAGTCACGGACAGAGCTCCTACGAGCAGTACTTC. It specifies CASSHGQSSYEQYF.

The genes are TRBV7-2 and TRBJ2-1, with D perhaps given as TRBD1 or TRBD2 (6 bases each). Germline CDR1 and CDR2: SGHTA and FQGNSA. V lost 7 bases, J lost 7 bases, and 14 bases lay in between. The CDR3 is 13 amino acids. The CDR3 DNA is TGTGCCAGCACCCTGAAGGGGGGTAATGAGCAGTTCTTC. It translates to CASTLKGGNEQFF.

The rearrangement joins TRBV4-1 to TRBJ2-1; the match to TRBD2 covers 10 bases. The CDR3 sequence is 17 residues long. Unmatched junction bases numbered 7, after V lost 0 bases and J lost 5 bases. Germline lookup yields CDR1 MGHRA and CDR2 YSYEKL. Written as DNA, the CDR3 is TGCGCCAGCAGCCAAGATGCCCTAGCGGGAGTGAACAATGAGCAGTTCTTC. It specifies CASSQDALAGVNNEQFF.

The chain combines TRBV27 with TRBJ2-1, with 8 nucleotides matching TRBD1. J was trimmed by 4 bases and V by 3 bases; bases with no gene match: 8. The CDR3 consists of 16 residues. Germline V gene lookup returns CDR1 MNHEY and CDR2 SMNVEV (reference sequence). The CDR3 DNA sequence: TGTGCCAGCAGTTTTTCTACACAGGGGGAATACAATGAGCAGTTCTTC. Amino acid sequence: CASSFSTQGEYNEQFF.

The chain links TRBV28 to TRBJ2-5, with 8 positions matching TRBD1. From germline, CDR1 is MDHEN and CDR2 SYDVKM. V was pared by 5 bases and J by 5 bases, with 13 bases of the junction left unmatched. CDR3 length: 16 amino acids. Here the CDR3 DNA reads TGTGCCAGCAGTGGTAATGGACAGGGTATCATTGAGACCCAGTACTTC. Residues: CASSGNGQGIIETQYF.